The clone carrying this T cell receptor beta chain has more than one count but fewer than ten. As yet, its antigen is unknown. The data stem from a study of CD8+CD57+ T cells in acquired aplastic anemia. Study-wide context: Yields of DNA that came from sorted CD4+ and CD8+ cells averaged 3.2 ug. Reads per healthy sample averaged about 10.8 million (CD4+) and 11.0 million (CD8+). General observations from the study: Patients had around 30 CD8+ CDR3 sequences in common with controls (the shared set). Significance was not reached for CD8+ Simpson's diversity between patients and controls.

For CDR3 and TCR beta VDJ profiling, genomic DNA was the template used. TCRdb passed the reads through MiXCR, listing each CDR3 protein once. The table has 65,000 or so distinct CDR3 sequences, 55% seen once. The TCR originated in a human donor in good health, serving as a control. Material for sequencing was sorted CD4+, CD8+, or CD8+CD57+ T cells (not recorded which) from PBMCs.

The CDR3 sequence: CASSLRGGTVNTEAFF. The CDR3 DNA reads TGTGCCAGCAGCCTAAGGGGGGGCACGGTGAACACTGAAGCTTTCTTT. This sequence joins TRBV7-3 and TRBJ1-1; the D gene is possibly TRBD1 (6 bases). V was clipped by 5 bases and J by 0 bases, with 16 bases between them. The CDR3 covers 16 residues. Germline V lookup: CDR1 SGHTA, CDR2 FQGTGA.